The 3 T cell receptor beta chains given below trace back to one sample, sequenced in a study of blood T cells in healthy people across ages. The second PCR ran about 6 to 11 cycles with a sample-barcoded 5' primer and J-beta primers. TCRdb called the 5' RACE reads again in MiXCR, with one record for every CDR3 protein. The sample holds 1.5 million to 2 million distinct CDR3 sequences, more than 35% seen once. Sequenced: blood. The origin of the receptors is a human donor in good health.

This clonotype was detected many times. This chain joins TRBV29-1 and TRBJ2-1, with D perhaps TRBD1 (5 bases). Between the trimmed V and J ends, which lost 3 bases and 1 base, there was a span of 13 bases. Germline V gives CDR1 SQVTM, CDR2 ANQGSEA. This CDR3 is built from 15 residues. The CDR3 bases are TGCAGCGTTGAGGACATTCACCGGTCCTACAATGAGCAGTTCTTC. Protein product: CSVEDIHRSYNEQFF.

This chain connects TRBV7-2 to TRBJ2-5, with 15 bases aligning to TRBD2. V dropped 5 bases and J dropped 3; count of bases not matched to a gene: 10. Germline-derived CDR1 and CDR2 are SGHTA and FQGNSA. CDR3 length: 18 residues. The CDR3 DNA reads as TGTGCCAGCAGCCCCACGGGACTAGCGGGGGGTGGAGAAGAGACCCAGTACTTC. Protein sequence: CASSPTGLAGGGEETQYF.

Note on this clonotype: Germline and junction disagree at one end, which may indicate a read error. The V call is TRBV6-2 or TRBV6-3, the J call TRBJ1-5; no clear D. Germline V CDR1 and CDR2: MNHEY, SVGEGT. The CDR3 has 14 residues. As DNA, the CDR3 is TGTGCCGGCAGTAAACGGACGGTGGATCAGCCCCAGCATTTT. Residues: CAGSKRTVDQPQHF.